This is a list of T cell receptor beta chains from one sample in a study of blood T cell repertoires in COVID-19. The protocol was immunoSEQ multiplex PCR, while the TCRdb copy is restricted to in-frame clones and leaves out a portion. The sample has about 160,000 clones, over 75% seen once; the top ten hold about 1.2%. Specimen: peripheral blood. The receptors were sampled from a man aged 55 to 69 who had recovered from COVID-19. CDR3s include the opening cysteine and the closing phenylalanine or tryptophan. D genes are given only for firm matches. Clone size, where shown, is once, few, many, or a class for clones that have expanded.

v_call	clone_size	d_call	j_call	cdr3_aa	cdr3_nt
TRBV19	NA	NA	TRBJ1-2	CASSLQGDNYGYTF	TGTGCCAGTAGTCTACAGGGAGACAACTATGGCTACACCTTC
TRBV5-6	NA	NA	TRBJ1-3	CASSFSRRGHSGNTIYF	TGTGCCAGCAGCTTTTCCCGCAGGGGCCACTCTGGAAACACCATATATTTT
TRBV18	NA	TRBD1	TRBJ2-7	CASSPGQGSSYEQYF	TGTGCCAGCTCACCAGGACAGGGCAGCTCCTACGAGCAGTACTTC
TRBV12-3/TRBV12-4	NA	TRBD1	TRBJ1-2	CASRQGYGYTF	TGTGCCAGCAGACAGGGGTATGGCTACACCTTC
TRBV7-9	NA	NA	TRBJ1-1	CASSPQGQGNTEAFF	TGTGCCAGCAGCCCACAGGGCCAGGGAAACACTGAAGCTTTCTTT
TRBV5-4	NA	NA	TRBJ1-1	CASSFQGGSTEAFF	TGTGCCAGCAGCTTCCAGGGTGGTAGCACTGAAGCTTTCTTT
TRBV24-1	NA	TRBD2	TRBJ2-1	CAILSGTSGGSSYNEQFF	TGTGCCATACTATCCGGGACTAGCGGGGGGAGCTCCTACAATGAGCAGTTCTTC
TRBV30	NA	NA	TRBJ1-2	CAWSPGSTTRGAKYGYTF	TGTGCCTGGAGTCCGGGGTCCACTACGCGGGGGGCGAAGTATGGCTACACCTTC
TRBV19	NA	TRBD1	TRBJ1-1	CASSINRGYTEAFF	TGTGCCAGTAGTATAAACAGGGGGTACACTGAAGCTTTCTTT
TRBV7-2	NA	TRBD2	TRBJ2-3	CASSSRRGGGDTQYF	TGTGCCAGCAGCTCGAGGCGGGGGGGAGGAGATACGCAGTATTTT
TRBV6-2/TRBV6-3	NA	NA	TRBJ1-5	CASSRMGPSNQPQHF	TGTGCCAGCAGCCGAATGGGGCCTAGCAATCAGCCCCAGCATTTT
TRBV7-8	few	NA	TRBJ1-1	CASSLRGITEAFF	TGTGCCAGCAGCCTCAGGGGTATCACTGAAGCTTTCTTT
TRBV5-1	NA	NA	TRBJ1-1	CASSLNGENTEAFF	TGCGCCAGCAGCTTGAACGGGGAGAACACTGAAGCTTTCTTT
TRBV29-1	NA	TRBD1	TRBJ1-5	CSVGTGVNQPQHF	TGCAGCGTCGGGACAGGAGTCAATCAGCCCCAGCATTTT
TRBV7-2	NA	NA	TRBJ2-3	CASSLGLARSTDTQYF	TGTGCCAGCAGCCTCGGTTTAGCGCGTAGCACAGATACGCAGTATTTT
TRBV12-3/TRBV12-4	few	NA	TRBJ1-4	CASGRRTNEKLFF	TGTGCCAGCGGGAGGAGAACTAATGAAAAACTGTTTTTT
TRBV3-1/TRBV3-2	NA	NA	TRBJ2-2	CASSQPHSLAFSGELFF	TGTGCCAGCAGCCAGCCGCATAGCCTAGCTTTCTCCGGGGAGCTGTTTTTT
TRBV10-3	NA	TRBD1	TRBJ1-3	CAISDQDRVAGNTIYF	TGTGCCATCAGTGACCAGGACAGGGTTGCTGGAAACACCATATATTTT
TRBV30	NA	NA	TRBJ1-1	CAWSAQGWSGAFF	TGTGCCTGGAGCGCACAGGGTTGGTCGGGAGCTTTCTTT
TRBV3-1/TRBV3-2	NA	NA	TRBJ2-3	CASSQENRGTDTQYF	TGTGCCAGCAGCCAAGAGAATAGGGGGACAGATACGCAGTATTTT
TRBV4-1	NA	NA	TRBJ1-2	CASSQDNGNFYGYTF	TGCGCCAGCAGCCAAGATAACGGTAACTTCTATGGCTACACCTTC
TRBV5-1	NA	TRBD2	TRBJ2-2	CASRTGTSSFVGELFF	TGCGCCAGCAGGACCGGGACTAGCAGTTTCGTCGGGGAGCTGTTTTTT
TRBV29-1	NA	NA	TRBJ2-3	CSVDIAQYTDTQYF	TGCAGCGTTGACATTGCACAGTACACAGATACGCAGTATTTT
TRBV6-5	NA	NA	TRBJ2-2	CASKFQGANTGELFF	TGTGCCAGCAAATTCCAGGGCGCGAACACCGGGGAGCTGTTTTTT
TRBV13	large	TRBD2	TRBJ2-7	CASSFSSGGPYEQYF	TGTGCCAGCAGCTTCTCTAGCGGGGGGCCCTACGAGCAGTACTTC
TRBV5-1	NA	NA	TRBJ2-5	CASSWDNWKETQYF	TGCGCCAGCAGCTGGGACAATTGGAAAGAGACCCAGTACTTC
TRBV18	NA	NA	TRBJ1-2	CASSGRQQSPLYGYTF	TGTGCCAGCTCTGGTCGACAGCAAAGTCCCCTTTATGGCTACACCTTC
TRBV18	NA	TRBD1	TRBJ1-1	CASSQGTGNTEAFF	TGTGCCAGCTCACAAGGGACAGGGAACACTGAAGCTTTCTTT